A selection of T cell receptor beta chains follows, all from one sample in a study of CD8 T cells in ankylosing spondylitis. In TCRdb, the 5' RACE reads were re-called with MiXCR into one record per CDR3 protein. The repertoire holds fewer than 250,000 distinct CDR3 sequences, roughly a tenth seen once, with 2.6% in the top ten. The sequenced sample was blood, either unsorted or a sorted T cell fraction (not recorded which). These TCRs come from a male donor with ankylosing spondylitis or in good health (not recorded which). Each CDR3 is given with its conserved first and last residue. The D gene is left open where the match is weak. Clone size, where shown, is once, few, many, or a class for clones that have expanded.

V gene: TRBV7-2
clone size: many
D gene: .
J gene: TRBJ2-1
CDR3 protein: CASSLRFGFYNEQFF
CDR3 DNA: TGTGCCAGCAGTCTAAGGTTTGGGTTCTACAATGAGCAGTTCTTC

V gene: TRBV30
clone size: .
D gene: .
J gene: TRBJ2-5
CDR3 protein: CAWSGGRSQETQYF
CDR3 DNA: TGTGCCTGGAGTGGGGGGCGTTCCCAAGAGACCCAGTACTTC

V gene: TRBV12-3/TRBV12-4
clone size: many
D gene: .
J gene: TRBJ2-7
CDR3 protein: CASSLGGTGYEQYF
CDR3 DNA: TGTGCCAGCAGTTTAGGGGGAACGGGGTACGAGCAGTACTTC

V gene: TRBV7-2
clone size: .
D gene: TRBD1
J gene: TRBJ1-2
CDR3 protein: CASSLQGAGYGYTF
CDR3 DNA: TGTGCCAGCAGCTTACAGGGGGCTGGCTATGGCTACACCTTC

V gene: TRBV5-5
clone size: many
D gene: TRBD2
J gene: TRBJ2-3
CDR3 protein: CASSLSLGGPSDTQYF
CDR3 DNA: TGTGCCAGCAGCTTGAGTCTGGGAGGGCCGTCCGATACGCAGTATTTT

V gene: TRBV11-2
clone size: .
D gene: TRBD2
J gene: TRBJ2-7
CDR3 protein: CASSQGLAGRQYF
CDR3 DNA: TGTGCCAGCAGCCAAGGACTAGCGGGACGTCAGTACTTC

V gene: TRBV4-1
clone size: many
D gene: .
J gene: TRBJ1-1
CDR3 protein: CASSQEGGNTEAFF
CDR3 DNA: TGCGCCAGCAGCCAAGAAGGCGGGAACACTGAAGCTTTCTTT

V gene: TRBV21-1
clone size: many
D gene: .
J gene: TRBJ2-7
CDR3 protein: CASMADLYEQYF
CDR3 DNA: TGTGCCAGCATGGCGGACCTCTACGAGCAGTACTTC

V gene: TRBV6-2/TRBV6-3
clone size: many
D gene: .
J gene: TRBJ1-1
CDR3 protein: CASTEAFF
CDR3 DNA: TGTGCCAGCACTGAAGCTTTCTTT

V gene: TRBV12-3/TRBV12-4
clone size: many
D gene: TRBD1
J gene: TRBJ1-2
CDR3 protein: CASSGDRENYGYTF
CDR3 DNA: TGTGCCAGCAGTGGGGACAGGGAGAACTATGGCTACACCTTC

V gene: TRBV27
clone size: few
D gene: TRBD1
J gene: TRBJ1-5
CDR3 protein: CASSRFFGQGDNQPQHF
CDR3 DNA: TGTGCCAGCAGTCGCTTTTTTGGACAGGGGGACAATCAGCCCCAGCATTTT

V gene: TRBV20-1
clone size: many
D gene: TRBD2
J gene: TRBJ2-3
CDR3 protein: CSATSGRPQDTQYF
CDR3 DNA: TGCAGTGCTACCAGCGGGAGGCCCCAAGATACGCAGTATTTT

V gene: TRBV20-1
clone size: .
D gene: TRBD2
J gene: TRBJ2-5
CDR3 protein: CSAGTGTSVQETQYF
CDR3 DNA: TGCAGTGCTGGGACCGGGACTAGCGTCCAAGAGACCCAGTACTTC

V gene: TRBV19
clone size: few
D gene: TRBD1
J gene: TRBJ2-3
CDR3 protein: CASSTTGVQPDTQYF
CDR3 DNA: TGTGCCAGTAGTACTACAGGGGTGCAGCCGGATACGCAGTATTTT

V gene: TRBV25-1
clone size: many
D gene: .
J gene: TRBJ1-5
CDR3 protein: CASSEQGDFQPQHF
CDR3 DNA: TGTGCCAGCAGTGAACAGGGTGACTTTCAGCCCCAGCATTTT

V gene: TRBV12-3/TRBV12-4
clone size: many
D gene: .
J gene: TRBJ2-1
CDR3 protein: CASSGPGEQFF
CDR3 DNA: TGTGCCAGCAGTGGTCCAGGTGAGCAGTTCTTC